Reported below is one T cell receptor beta chain. Its binding antigen is unknown. No base qualities exist here, and no much larger clone lies one base off it. The data derive from a study of shared clonotypes between healthy human individuals (dated by TCRdb to about 2020). For context, the study as a whole: A few men and a couple of women, aged 18 to 49 years, made up the cohort. To estimate repertoire size and how much clonotypes are shared between individuals, the study performed deep sequencing of blood TCR repertoires from roughly five healthy adults. To increase sequencing depth and limit assay-specific biases, different laboratories used diverse techniques to prepare libraries and sequence TCR repertoires. Per donor, three plates each were used for CD4 naive and CD4 memory, two for CD8 naive, and one for CD8 memory. Each donor's leukapheresis produced roughly between roughly 0.85 and 9.5 billion PBMCs.

From the cysteine up to the phenylalanine, the CDR3 has a length of 13 residues. Only CDR3 DNA remains: 39 bases, in frame from the first base. Trimming takes 0 bases from V and 8 bases from J, and the germline ends sit 7 bases apart. The germline V gene sets CDR1 to SGHAT and CDR2 to FQNNGV. Healthy HIV-negative adults with no recently reported acute infections or vaccinations were included as donors. Every donor was a Caucasian adult residing in Nashville, Tennessee, USA. Magnetic negative selection was used to enrich CD4+ T cells, after which naive cells were positively selected on CD45RA and the negative fraction became the memory subset. Blood was collected by leukapheresis, and PBMCs were isolated by Ficoll-Histopaque density gradient centrifugation and then cryopreserved in liquid nitrogen vapor phase. Purity and quantity of every magnetically sorted T cell population were checked by analytical flow cytometry. Each sorted fraction had its genomic DNA isolated and then quantified by UV absorbance on a Nanodrop 2000c.

Summary of the overall study and its limitations: Even with the large sequencing depth, rarefaction of the sorted-subset datasets indicated that sequencing was incomplete. Pairwise subsampling led to the expectation that sequencing depth would affect the degree of clonotype sharing among donors. Sampling was restricted to blood, and TCR repertoires in tissues likely differ from the TCR repertoires found in blood. Naive subsets generally had larger estimated clonotype richness than memory subsets did. Higher generation probabilities were observed for clonotypes shared by all four sorted-subset donors than for non-shared clonotypes. Sharing across several donors was observed for around 5% of naive CD4, under 4% of naive CD8, 2% to 2.5% of memory CD4, and approximately 0.41% of memory CD8 clonotypes. Because the study included a small number of donors, the genetic and exposure-history diversity represented was limited.

TCR CDR3 regions were amplified from genomic DNA by multiplex PCR using the deep immunoSEQ assay. For each cell subset, the extracted genomic DNA was distributed evenly across all wells of several immunoSEQ 96-well plates, and each plate served as one replicate. Each replicate PCR for sorted subsets received roughly 0.2 ug genomic DNA, equal to tens of thousands of T cell genomes. Purified libraries were quantified with a Qubit 3.0 fluorometer, sized on a Bioanalyzer 2100, and re-quantified with the KAPA Library Quantification kit. Every immunoSEQ 96-well plate was sequenced on a separate single-read 150-cycle Illumina NextSeq 550 flow cell. The original methods were these. Because the immunoSEQ output held only junctional sequences and lacked quality scores, the filtering could not match the filtering applied to full-length reads. Sequences were annotated with PyIR, a Python wrapper for IgBLAST v1.9, and V/J genes and CDR3 were assigned using IMGT germline references. Any read was removed if the V/J assignment was weak (E-value above 1e-6), the CDR3 was missing, or the read contained stop codons, out-of-frame junctions, or ambiguous translated residues. V3J clonotypes were defined by identical inferred V gene, J gene, and CDR3 amino acid sequence. The percentage overlap between two repertoires was calculated by dividing the number of shared unique clonotypes by the size of the smaller repertoire. Richness of each repertoire was evaluated using RTK rarefaction, the Chao1 estimator, and Recon v2.1 estimates of unobserved clonotypes. OLGA was used to compute generation probabilities for all TCRbeta clonotypes that the gDNA method yielded from a few donors. In its TCRdb copy, this immuneACCESS table keeps in-frame sequences only and misses some clones. Where compared with another copy, unresolved V genes explain less than half of these, and the others have no known cause. The V and J calls and the clone size are those of that table, but D and trimming were determined from the DNA. The sample profile shows about 2.4 million clones; over 85% of them were found once. In total, the top ten clones hold 0.11% to 0.15% of the sample.

The rearrangement joined TRBV11-2 to TRBJ1-4; the D gene lacks a confident call. The sequence was obtained from a man in his late teens or twenties in good health. Material for sequencing was naive CD4+ T cells sorted from blood. The cell subset or site label here, explained by the study, means: CD45RA+ positively selected. The CDR3 protein sequence reads: CASSLETAEKLFF. The DNA is TGTGCCAGCAGCTTAGAAACGGCAGAAAAACTGTTTTTT.